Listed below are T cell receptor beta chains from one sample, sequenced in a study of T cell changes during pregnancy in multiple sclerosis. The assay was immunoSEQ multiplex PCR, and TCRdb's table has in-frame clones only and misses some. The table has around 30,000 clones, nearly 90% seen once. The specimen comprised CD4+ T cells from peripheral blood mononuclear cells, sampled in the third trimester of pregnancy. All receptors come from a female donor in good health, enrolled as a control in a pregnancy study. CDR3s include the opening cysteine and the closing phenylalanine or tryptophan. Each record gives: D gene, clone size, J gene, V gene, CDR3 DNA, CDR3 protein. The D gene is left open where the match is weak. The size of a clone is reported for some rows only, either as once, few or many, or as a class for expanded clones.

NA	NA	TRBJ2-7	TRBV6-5	TGTGCCAGCAGTTCGTTAATGGCCGAGCAGTACTTC	CASSSLMAEQYF
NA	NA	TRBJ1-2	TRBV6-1	TGTGCCAGCAGTGAAAGCGGCAGGGGAGTACAGGGCTACACCTTC	CASSESGRGVQGYTF
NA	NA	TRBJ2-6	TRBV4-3	TGCGCCAGCAGCCAACAGGGATCCGGGGCCAACGTCCTGACTTTC	CASSQQGSGANVLTF
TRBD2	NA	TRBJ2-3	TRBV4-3	TGCGCCAGCAGCCCGAGGACTAGCGGGGGGGGCGATACGCAGTATTTT	CASSPRTSGGGDTQYF
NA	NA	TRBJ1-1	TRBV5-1	TGCGCCAGCAGCTTGGGAGGGGGGGAGAACACTGAAGCTTTCTTT	CASSLGGGENTEAFF
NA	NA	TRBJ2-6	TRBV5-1	TGCGCCAGCAGCTTGGACAGGAGCTCTGGGGCCAACGTCCTGACTTTC	CASSLDRSSGANVLTF
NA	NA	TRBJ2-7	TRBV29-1	TGCAGCGTTGAAAGCCCTAGCTCCTACGAGCAGTACTTC	CSVESPSSYEQYF
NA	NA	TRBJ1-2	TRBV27	TGTGCCAGCCGGAGGATCGGTGTAGAGGGCTACACCTTC	CASRRIGVEGYTF
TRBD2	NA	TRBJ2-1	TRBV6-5	TGTGCCAGCAGGGGGAGGGCCGTTGTGAATGAGCAGTTCTTC	CASRGRAVVNEQFF
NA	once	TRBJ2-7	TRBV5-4	TGTGCCAGCAGCCCCCCGGGGGGGCAGGGGGACGAGCAGTACTTC	CASSPPGGQGDEQYF
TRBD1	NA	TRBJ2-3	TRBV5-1	TGCGCCAGCAGCCACACAGGACAGGATTGGGCAGATACGCAGTATTTT	CASSHTGQDWADTQYF
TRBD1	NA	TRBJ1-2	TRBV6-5	TGTGCCAGCAAAATCCGGGACAGGGTTGACTATGGCTACACCTTC	CASKIRDRVDYGYTF
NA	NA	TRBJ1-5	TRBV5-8	TGTGCCAGCAGCTTGGCGCAGGGCCCCAATCAGCCCCAGCATTTT	CASSLAQGPNQPQHF
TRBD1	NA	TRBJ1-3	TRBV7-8	TGTGCCAGCAGCGTAATACAGGGGTCTGGAAACACCATATATTTT	CASSVIQGSGNTIYF
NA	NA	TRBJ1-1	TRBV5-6	TGTGCCAGCAGCTTGGGGGGGCCAGACACTGAAGCTTTCTTT	CASSLGGPDTEAFF
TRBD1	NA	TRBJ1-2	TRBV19	TGTGCCAGTACCGCGGACAGGGTAAGGTCTGGCTACACCTTC	CASTADRVRSGYTF
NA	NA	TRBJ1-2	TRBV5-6	TGTGCCAGCAGCTTCGGACAGATCTATGGCTACACCTTC	CASSFGQIYGYTF
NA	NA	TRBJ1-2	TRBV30	TGTGCCTGGTCCCAAGGGAGGAACTATGGCTACACCTTC	CAWSQGRNYGYTF
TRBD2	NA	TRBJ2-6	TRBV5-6	TGTGCCAGCAGCTTTGATAAGAGCGGGAGGGGTGGGGCCAACGTCCTGACTTTC	CASSFDKSGRGGANVLTF
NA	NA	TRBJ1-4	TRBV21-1	TGTGCCAGCAGCCCCGGGACAGGGGGCGGAAAAAAACTGTTTTTT	CASSPGTGGGKKLFF
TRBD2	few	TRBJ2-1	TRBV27	TGTGCCAGCAGAAAAATAGCGGGAGGGACCTACAATGAGCAGTTCTTC	CASRKIAGGTYNEQFF
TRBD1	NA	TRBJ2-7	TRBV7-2	TGTGCCAGCAGACGACAACAGGGGCCCTACGAGCAGTACTTC	CASRRQQGPYEQYF
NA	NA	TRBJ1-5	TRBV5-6	TGTGCCAGCAGCTTGGGGCAGCGTAGCAATCAGCCCCAGCATTTT	CASSLGQRSNQPQHF
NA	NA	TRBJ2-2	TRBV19	TGTGCCAGTAGTATATTAAACACCGGGGAGCTGTTTTTT	CASSILNTGELFF
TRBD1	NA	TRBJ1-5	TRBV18	TGTGCCAGCTCACCCACAGGGGTCTTTGGCAATCAGCCCCAGCATTTT	CASSPTGVFGNQPQHF
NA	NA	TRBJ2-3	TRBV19	TGTGCCAGTAGGAGTAGCGGTTACACAGATACGCAGTATTTT	CASRSSGYTDTQYF
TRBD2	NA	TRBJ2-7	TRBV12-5	TGTGCTAGTGGTTTCTCTAGCGGGAGCTCCTACGAGCAGTACTTC	CASGFSSGSSYEQYF
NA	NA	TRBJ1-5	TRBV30	TGTGCCTGGAGTGGTTCCTCTAGGAATCAGCCCCAGCATTTT	CAWSGSSRNQPQHF
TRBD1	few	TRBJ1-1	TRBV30	TGTGCCTGGAGTGGACAGGGCGGCGGCACTGAAGCTTTCTTT	CAWSGQGGGTEAFF
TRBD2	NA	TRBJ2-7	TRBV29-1	TGCAGCGTCGCCTCGACTAGCGGGAGGGGCGAGCAGTACTTC	CSVASTSGRGEQYF
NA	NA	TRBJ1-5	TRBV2	TGTGCCAGCAGAAGGGAGAGCAATCAGCCCCAGCATTTT	CASRRESNQPQHF
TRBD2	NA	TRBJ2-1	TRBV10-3	TGTGCCATCAGTGCGATGACTAGCGGGAGCCAGAATGAGCAGTTCTTC	CAISAMTSGSQNEQFF
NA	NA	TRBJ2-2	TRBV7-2	TGTGCCAGCAGCCAACAGGGACCGGGCACCGGGGAGCTGTTTTTT	CASSQQGPGTGELFF
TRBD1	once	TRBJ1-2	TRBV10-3	TGTGCCATCAAAAAGACAGGGTCGGACTATGGCTACACCTTC	CAIKKTGSDYGYTF
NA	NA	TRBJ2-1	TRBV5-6	TGTGCCAGCAGCGAGCAGGGGCAGCATGTTTACAATGAGCAGTTCTTC	CASSEQGQHVYNEQFF
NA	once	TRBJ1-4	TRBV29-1	TGCAGCGTTGTCGGCCAGGGTAACGAAAAACTGTTTTTT	CSVVGQGNEKLFF
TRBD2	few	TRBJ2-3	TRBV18	TGTGCCAGCTCCCCCGTGGGAGGGCCCAGCACAGATACGCAGTATTTT	CASSPVGGPSTDTQYF